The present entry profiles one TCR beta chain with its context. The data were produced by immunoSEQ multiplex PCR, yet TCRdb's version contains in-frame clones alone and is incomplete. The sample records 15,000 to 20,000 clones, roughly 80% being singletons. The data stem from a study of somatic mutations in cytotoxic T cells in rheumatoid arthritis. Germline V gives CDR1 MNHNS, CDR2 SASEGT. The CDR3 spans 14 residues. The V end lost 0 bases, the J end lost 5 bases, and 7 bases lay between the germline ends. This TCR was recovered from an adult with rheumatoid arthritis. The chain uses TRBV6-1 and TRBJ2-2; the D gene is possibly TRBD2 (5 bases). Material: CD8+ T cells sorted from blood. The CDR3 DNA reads TGTGCCAGCAGTGAAGCTCGGGGAACCGGGGAGCTGTTTTTT. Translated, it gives CASSEARGTGELFF.